Given below is one T cell receptor beta chain in context. Its antigen remains unknown. Primers for the PCR totalled 60 Vbeta and 13 Jbeta. TCRdb's table, derived via immunoSEQ multiplex PCR, lists solely in-frame clones and lacks some. This table holds about 170,000 clones, about 79% found once. This specimen comes from a study of cytomegalovirus exposure and HLA in healthy donors. Study results and limitations: For cytomegalovirus status, the classifier reportedly gave diagnoses with high specificity and sensitivity. When presence/absence was analysed, sequencing depth was taken to be roughly uniform across donors. In a later analysis, parvovirus B19, influenza, CMV and Epstein-Barr virus appeared linked to several top co-occurrence clusters. Generally TCR sequences proved uncommon, though certain public TCRs appeared in numerous donors.

Sequenced: PBMCs. The receptor was isolated from a woman in her forties or fifties in good health and CMV-seropositive.

CDR3 nucleotide sequence: TGTGCCAGTAGTACCGGCCGGACTAGCGGGAGAGAGACCCAGTACTTC. This sequence encodes CASSTGRTSGRETQYF. J is TRBJ2-5 and V is TRBV19; 13 bases line up with TRBD2. Germline assignment: CDR1 LNHDA and CDR2 SQIVND (reference sequence). The CDR3 spans 16 residues. V gave up 4 bases and J gave up 4 bases; unmatched junction bases: 6. The whole variable domain, filled in from reference TRBV19 and TRBJ2-5, reads DGGITQSPKYLFRKEGQNVTLSCEQNLNHDAMYWYRQDPGQGLRLIYYSQIVNDFQKGDIAEGYSVSREKKESFPLTVTSAQKNPTAFYLCASSTGRTSGRETQYFGPGTRLLVL.